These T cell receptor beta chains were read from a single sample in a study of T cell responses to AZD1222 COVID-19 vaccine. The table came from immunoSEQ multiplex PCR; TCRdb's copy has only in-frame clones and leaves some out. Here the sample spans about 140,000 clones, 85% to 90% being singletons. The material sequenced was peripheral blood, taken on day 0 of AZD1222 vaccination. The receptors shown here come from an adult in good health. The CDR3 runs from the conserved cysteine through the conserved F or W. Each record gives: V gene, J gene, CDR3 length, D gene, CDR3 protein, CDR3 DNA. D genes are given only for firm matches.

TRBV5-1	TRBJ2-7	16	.	CASSPGAAASSYEQYF	TGCGCCAGCAGCCCAGGCGCGGCCGCCAGCTCCTACGAGCAGTACTTC
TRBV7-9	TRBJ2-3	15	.	CASSLLANPTDTQYF	TGTGCCAGCAGCTTATTGGCTAACCCCACAGATACGCAGTATTTT
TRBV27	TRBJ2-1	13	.	CASSFARENEQFF	TGTGCCAGCAGTTTCGCCAGGGAAAATGAGCAGTTCTTC
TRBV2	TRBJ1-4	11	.	CARREEEKLFF	TGTGCCAGGAGGGAGGAGGAAAAACTGTTTTTT
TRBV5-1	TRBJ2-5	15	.	CASSLPRKLQETQYF	TGCGCCAGCAGCTTGCCTCGGAAGCTACAAGAGACCCAGTACTTC
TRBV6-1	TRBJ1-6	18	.	CASSEAGGYSLYNSPLHF	TGTGCCAGCAGTGAAGCGGGGGGCTATAGCCTTTATAATTCACCCCTCCACTTT
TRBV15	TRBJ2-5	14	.	CATRTTGEGETQYF	TGTGCCACCAGGACCACAGGGGAGGGGGAGACCCAGTACTTC
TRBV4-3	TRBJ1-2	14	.	CASSDRRGALGYTF	TGCGCCAGCAGTGATCGTCGAGGGGCTCTAGGCTACACCTTC
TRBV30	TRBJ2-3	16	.	CAWSAVLSALLDTQYF	TGTGCCTGGAGTGCAGTTTTGAGCGCCCTCCTAGATACGCAGTATTTT
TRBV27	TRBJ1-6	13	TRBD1	CASNDRGISPLHF	TGTGCCAGCAACGACAGGGGGATTTCACCCCTCCACTTT